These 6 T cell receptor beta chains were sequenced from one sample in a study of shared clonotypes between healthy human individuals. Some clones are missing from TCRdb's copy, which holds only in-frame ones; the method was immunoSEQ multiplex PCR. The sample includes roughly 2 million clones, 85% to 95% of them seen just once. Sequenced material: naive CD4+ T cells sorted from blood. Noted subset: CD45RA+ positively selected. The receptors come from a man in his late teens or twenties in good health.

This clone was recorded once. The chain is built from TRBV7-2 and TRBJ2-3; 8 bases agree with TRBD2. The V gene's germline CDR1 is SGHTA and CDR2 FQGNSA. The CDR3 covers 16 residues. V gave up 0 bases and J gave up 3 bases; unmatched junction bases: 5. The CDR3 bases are TGTGCCAGCAGCTTAGCAGCGGGAGTCCAGACAGATACGCAGTATTTT. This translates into CASSLAAGVQTDTQYF.

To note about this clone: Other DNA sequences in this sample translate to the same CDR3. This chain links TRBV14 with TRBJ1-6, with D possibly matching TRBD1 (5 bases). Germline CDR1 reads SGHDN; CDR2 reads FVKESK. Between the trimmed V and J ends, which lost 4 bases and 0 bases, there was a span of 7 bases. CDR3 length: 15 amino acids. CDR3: CASSPGGSYNSPLHF. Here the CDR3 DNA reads TGTGCCAGCAGCCCGGGGGGCTCCTATAATTCACCCCTCCACTTT.

The DNA of the CDR3 is TGTGCCAGCAGCTCGATACTGACAGGGGGCGCAGCCAAAAACATTCAGTACTTC. Protein sequence: CASSSILTGGAAKNIQYF. The chain recombines TRBV11-2 with TRBJ2-4; 10 bases are shared with TRBD1. The CDR3 length is 18 residues. Germline V lookup: CDR1 SGHAT, CDR2 FQNNGV. V was clipped by 4 bases and J by 0 bases; unmatched bases: 9.

CDR3 bases: TGTGCCAGTAGTACCGGACAGCCCTTTTCAGATACGCAGTATTTT. It codes for CASSTGQPFSDTQYF. The V gene is TRBV19, the J gene TRBJ2-3, with D perhaps matching TRBD1 (6 bases). The V gene's germline CDR1 is LNHDA and CDR2 SQIVND (reference sequence). The CDR3 spans 15 residues. V was shortened by 4 bases and J by 4 bases, with 15 bases between the two germline ends.

The CDR3 nucleotides are TGCAGCGTTGCCTTCTCTGAAGCTTTCTTT. Encoded protein: CSVAFSEAFF. This sequence joins TRBV29-1 and TRBJ1-1; D unclear. The CDR3 loop spans 10 amino acids. Per germline, CDR1 SQVTM and CDR2 ANQGSEA. The V gene lost 4 bases and the J gene lost 6 bases, with 6 bases spanning the gap.

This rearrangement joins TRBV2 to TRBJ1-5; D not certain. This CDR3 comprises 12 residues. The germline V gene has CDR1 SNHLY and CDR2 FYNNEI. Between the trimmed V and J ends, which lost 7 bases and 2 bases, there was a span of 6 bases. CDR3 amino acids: CASMTGNQPQHF. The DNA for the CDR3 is TGTGCCAGCATGACGGGCAATCAGCCCCAGCATTTT.